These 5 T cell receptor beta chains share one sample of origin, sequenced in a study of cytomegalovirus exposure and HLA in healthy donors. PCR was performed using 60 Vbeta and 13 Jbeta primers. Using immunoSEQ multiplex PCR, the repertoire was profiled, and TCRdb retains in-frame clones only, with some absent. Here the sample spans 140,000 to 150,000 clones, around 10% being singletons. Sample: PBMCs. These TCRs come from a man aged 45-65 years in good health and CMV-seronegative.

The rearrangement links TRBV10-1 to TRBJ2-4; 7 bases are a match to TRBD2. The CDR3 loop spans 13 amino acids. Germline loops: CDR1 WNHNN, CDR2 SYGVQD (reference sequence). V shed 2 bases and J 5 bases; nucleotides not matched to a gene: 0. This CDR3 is CASSEAGENIQYF. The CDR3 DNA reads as TGCGCCAGCAGTGAGGCGGGGGAAAACATTCAGTACTTC.

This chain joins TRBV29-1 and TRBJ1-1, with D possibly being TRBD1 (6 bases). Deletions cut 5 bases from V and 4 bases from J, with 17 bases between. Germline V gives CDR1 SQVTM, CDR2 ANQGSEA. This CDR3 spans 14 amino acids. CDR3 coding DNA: TGCAGCGTTTTGGAAGGGGGGGGTGGCACTGAAGCTTTCTTT. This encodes CSVLEGGGGTEAFF.

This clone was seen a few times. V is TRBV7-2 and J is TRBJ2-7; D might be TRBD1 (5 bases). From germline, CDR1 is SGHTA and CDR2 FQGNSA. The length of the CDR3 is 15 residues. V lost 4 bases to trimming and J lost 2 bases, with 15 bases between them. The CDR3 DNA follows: TGTGCCAGCAGCTCCTATGCTCAGGGCCCCTACGAGCAGTACTTC. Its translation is CASSSYAQGPYEQYF. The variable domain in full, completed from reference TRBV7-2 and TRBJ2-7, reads GAGVSQSPSNKVTEKGKDVELRCDPISGHTALYWYRQSLGQGLEFLIYFQGNSAPDKSGLPSDRFSAERTGGSVSTLTIQRTQQEDSAVYLCASSSYAQGPYEQYFGPGTRLTVT.

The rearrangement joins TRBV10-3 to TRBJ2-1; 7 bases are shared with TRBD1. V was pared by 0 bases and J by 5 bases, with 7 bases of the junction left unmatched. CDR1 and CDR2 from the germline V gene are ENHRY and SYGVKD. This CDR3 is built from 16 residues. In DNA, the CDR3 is TGTGCCATCAGTGAGTCTATCCGACAGGGCCACAATGAGCAGTTCTTC. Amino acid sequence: CAISESIRQGHNEQFF.

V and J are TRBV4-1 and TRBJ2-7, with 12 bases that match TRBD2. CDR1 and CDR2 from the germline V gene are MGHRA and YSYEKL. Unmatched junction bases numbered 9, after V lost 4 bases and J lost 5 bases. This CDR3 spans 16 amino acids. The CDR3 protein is CASSPLLAGGRDEQYF. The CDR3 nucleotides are TGCGCCAGCAGCCCCCTGCTAGCGGGAGGGAGAGACGAGCAGTACTTC.